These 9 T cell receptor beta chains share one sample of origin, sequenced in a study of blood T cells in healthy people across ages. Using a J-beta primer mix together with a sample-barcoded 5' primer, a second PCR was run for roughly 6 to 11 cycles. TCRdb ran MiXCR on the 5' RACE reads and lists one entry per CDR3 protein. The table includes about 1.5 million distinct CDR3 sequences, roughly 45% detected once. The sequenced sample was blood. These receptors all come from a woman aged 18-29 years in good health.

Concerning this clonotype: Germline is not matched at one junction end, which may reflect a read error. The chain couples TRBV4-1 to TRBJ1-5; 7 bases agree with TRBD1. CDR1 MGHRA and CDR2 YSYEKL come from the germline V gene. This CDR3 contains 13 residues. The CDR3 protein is CASSQGVNQPQHF. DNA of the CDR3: TGTGCCAGCAGCCAGGGGGTGAATCAGCCCCAGCATTTT.

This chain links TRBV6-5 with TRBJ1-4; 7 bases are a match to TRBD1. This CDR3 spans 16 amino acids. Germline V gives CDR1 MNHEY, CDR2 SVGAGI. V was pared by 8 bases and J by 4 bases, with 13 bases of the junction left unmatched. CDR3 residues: CASSIGQAALNEKLFF. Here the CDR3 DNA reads TGTGCCAGCTCGATAGGACAGGCAGCACTTAATGAAAAACTGTTTTTT.

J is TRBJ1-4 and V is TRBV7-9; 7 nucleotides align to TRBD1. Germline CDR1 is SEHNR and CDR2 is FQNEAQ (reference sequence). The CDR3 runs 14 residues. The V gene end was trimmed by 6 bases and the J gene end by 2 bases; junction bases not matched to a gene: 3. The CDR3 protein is CASRLQGTNEKLFF. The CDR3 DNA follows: TGTGCCAGCAGGTTACAGGGGACTAATGAAAAACTGTTTTTT.

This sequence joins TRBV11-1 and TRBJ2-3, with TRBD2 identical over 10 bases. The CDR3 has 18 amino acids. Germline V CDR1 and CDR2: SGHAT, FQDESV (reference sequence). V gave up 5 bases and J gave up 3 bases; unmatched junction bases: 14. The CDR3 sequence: CASSPGVAGGLATDTQYF. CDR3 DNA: TGTGCCAGCAGCCCTGGGGTAGCGGGGGGCCTTGCGACAGATACGCAGTATTTT. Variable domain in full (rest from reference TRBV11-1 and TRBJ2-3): EAEVAQSPRYKITEKSQAVAFWCDPISGHATLYWYRQILGQGPELLVQFQDESVVDDSQLPKDRFSAERLKGVDSTLKIQPAELGDSAMYLCASSPGVAGGLATDTQYFGPGTRLTVL.

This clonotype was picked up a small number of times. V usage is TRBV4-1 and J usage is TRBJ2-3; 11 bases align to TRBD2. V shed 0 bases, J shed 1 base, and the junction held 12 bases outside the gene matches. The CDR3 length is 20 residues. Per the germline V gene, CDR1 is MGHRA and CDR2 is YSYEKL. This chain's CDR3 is CASSQDLGDTLAGGTDTQYF. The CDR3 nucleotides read TGCGCCAGCAGCCAAGATCTTGGGGATACACTAGCGGGGGGCACAGATACGCAGTATTTT.

The CDR3 sequence: CASSLSPRQGGYTF. The CDR3 nucleotides read TGTGCCAGCAGTTTATCGCCCCGCCAGGGCGGCTACACCTTC. The chain has TRBV27 and TRBJ1-2; D is possibly TRBD1 (5 bases). CDR1 is MNHEY and CDR2 is SMNVEV in the germline V gene (reference sequence). The CDR3 has 14 residues. Trimming took off 0 bases at V and 8 bases at J, with 13 bases between the two ends.

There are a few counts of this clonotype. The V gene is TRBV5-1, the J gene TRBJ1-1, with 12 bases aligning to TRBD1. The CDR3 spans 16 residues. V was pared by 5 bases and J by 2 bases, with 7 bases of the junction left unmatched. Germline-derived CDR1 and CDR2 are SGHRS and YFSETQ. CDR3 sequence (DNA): TGCGCCAGCAGAACCGGGACAGGGGGCCCTAACACTGAAGCTTTCTTT. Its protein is CASRTGTGGPNTEAFF. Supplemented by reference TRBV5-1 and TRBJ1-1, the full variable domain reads KAGVTQTPRYLIKTRGQQVTLSCSPISGHRSVSWYQQTPGQGLQFLFEYFSETQRNKGNFPGRFSGRQFSNSRSEMNVSTLELGDSALYLCASRTGTGGPNTEAFFGQGTRLTVV.

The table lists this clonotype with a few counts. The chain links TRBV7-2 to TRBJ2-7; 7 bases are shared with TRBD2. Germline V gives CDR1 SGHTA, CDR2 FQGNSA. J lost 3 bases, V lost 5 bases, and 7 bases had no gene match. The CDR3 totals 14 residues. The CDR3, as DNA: TGTGCCAGCAGCGTAGACGGCGGGGGCTACGAGCAGTACTTC. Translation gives CASSVDGGGYEQYF.

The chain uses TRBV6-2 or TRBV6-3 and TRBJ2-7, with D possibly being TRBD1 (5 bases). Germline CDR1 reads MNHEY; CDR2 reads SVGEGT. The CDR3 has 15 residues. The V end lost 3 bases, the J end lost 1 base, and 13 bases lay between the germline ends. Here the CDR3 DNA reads TGTGCCAGCAGTTATCGACAGCGCCGTTCCTACGAGCAGTACTTC. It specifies CASSYRQRRSYEQYF.